These 21 T cell receptor beta chains originate from one sample sequenced in a study of T cells after yellow fever vaccination. TCRdb redid the calling of the 5' RACE reads with MiXCR, one entry per CDR3 protein. The sample carries 100,000 to 150,000 distinct CDR3 sequences, more than 7.5% recorded once. The specimen comprised CD8+ T cells sorted from PBMCs, sampled on the day of the yellow fever booster vaccination. The receptor set was obtained from a man aged 18 to 30 who received the YFV17D yellow fever vaccine.

This clonotype appeared many times. The chain has TRBV6-5 and TRBJ2-3; possibly TRBD2 for D (5 bases). V lost 2 bases to trimming and J lost 3 bases, with 6 bases between them. The CDR3 runs to 13 residues. CDR1 is MNHEY, CDR2 SVGAGI, per germline. CDR3 DNA: TGTGCCAGCAGTTACACGGGGACAGATACGCAGTATTTT. This encodes CASSYTGTDTQYF.

This clonotype was seen repeatedly, ten times or more. The chain employs TRBV7-3 and TRBJ1-1; a weak D match, TRBD1 (5 bases). Germline V gene data show CDR1 as SGHTA and CDR2 as FQGTGA. This CDR3 spans 14 amino acids. V was pared by 5 bases and J by 3 bases, with 13 bases between. Here the CDR3 DNA reads TGTGCCAGCAGCCCCGGTGGGGGATACACTGAAGCTTTCTTT. Residues: CASSPGGGYTEAFF.

This clonotype was seen a few times. V and J are TRBV27 and TRBJ2-3, with unresolved D. This CDR3 is 13 amino acids long. V lost 3 bases to trimming and J lost 2 bases, with 6 bases between them. Germline V gene sequence: CDR1 MNHEY, CDR2 SMNVEV (reference sequence). The CDR3 is CASSFLDTDTQYF. Here the CDR3 DNA reads TGTGCCAGCAGTTTTTTGGACACAGATACGCAGTATTTT.

A few counts support this clonotype. The V and J genes are TRBV7-6 and TRBJ2-5, with TRBD2 matching 8 bases. J was trimmed by 0 bases and V by 3 bases; bases with no gene match: 6. The germline CDR1 and CDR2 sequences are SGHVS and FNYEAQ. This CDR3 is built from 16 residues. The CDR3 nucleotides read TGTGCCAGCAGCTTTCGGGGGGGCCTGTACCAAGAGACCCAGTACTTC. Encoded protein: CASSFRGGLYQETQYF.

This clonotype came up a few times. The chain links TRBV4-1 to TRBJ1-5, with unresolved D. CDR3 size: 14 residues. Germline CDR1 MGHRA, CDR2 YSYEKL. V shed 4 bases and J shed 11 bases, with 18 bases lying between them. CDR3 protein: CASSPQAHSESQHF. The CDR3, as DNA: TGCGCCAGCAGCCCTCAGGCCCATTCGGAATCCCAGCATTTT.

The V gene is TRBV19, the J gene TRBJ1-2; the D is unclear. The V end was cut by 3 bases, the J end by 3 bases, with 8 bases between. The V gene's germline CDR1 is LNHDA and CDR2 SQIVND (reference sequence). The CDR3 covers 13 residues. As DNA, the CDR3 is TGTGCCAGTAGTATTTCGACGTACTATGGCTACACCTTC. Translated: CASSISTYYGYTF.

This clonotype has at least ten counts. V is TRBV7-9 and J is TRBJ2-3; 9 bases are shared with TRBD2. The length of the CDR3 is 15 residues. Germline V gene lookup returns CDR1 SEHNR and CDR2 FQNEAQ (reference sequence). V was pared by 3 bases and J by 3 bases, with 4 bases of the junction left unmatched. The CDR3 loop is CASSFTAGGTDTQYF. DNA of the CDR3: TGTGCCAGCAGCTTTACAGCGGGGGGAACAGATACGCAGTATTTT.

This clonotype was seen ten or more times. V is TRBV7-3 and J is TRBJ2-3; no clear D gene. The length of the CDR3 is 13 residues. V dropped 5 bases and J dropped 3 bases, with 9 bases sitting between them. Germline-derived CDR1 and CDR2 are SGHTA and FQGTGA. CDR3 region: CASSALRTDTQYF. For the CDR3, the DNA is TGTGCCAGCAGCGCCCTACGGACAGATACGCAGTATTTT.

This clonotype has just a few counts. This chain connects TRBV27 to TRBJ1-6; D possibly corresponds to TRBD1 (5 bases). This CDR3 comprises 15 residues. Germline lookup yields CDR1 MNHEY and CDR2 SMNVEV (reference sequence). V gave up 1 base and J gave up 7 bases, with 11 bases separating them. The CDR3: CASSLWGGSNSPLHF. CDR3 nucleotide sequence: TGTGCCAGCAGTTTATGGGGCGGCTCGAATTCACCCCTCCACTTT.

This clonotype was seen a few times. V usage is TRBV7-6 and J usage is TRBJ2-1; D is ambiguous. The V gene lost 2 bases and the J gene lost 5 bases, with 4 bases spanning the gap. The CDR3 is made up of 12 amino acids. Germline CDR1 is SGHVS and CDR2 is FNYEAQ. Here the CDR3 DNA reads TGTGCCAGCAGCTTAATGGACAATGAGCAGTTCTTC. Protein product: CASSLMDNEQFF.

This clonotype was counted at least ten times. The V call is TRBV6-5, the J call TRBJ2-5; 14 nucleotides align to TRBD2. Trimming took 8 bases from V and 5 from J; bases not matched to a gene: 16. The CDR3 runs to 18 residues. Germline V gene data show CDR1 as MNHEY and CDR2 as SVGAGI. CDR3 in amino acids: CASSPRLTSGGAVETQYF. The CDR3 DNA follows: TGTGCCAGCTCCCCCCGGCTGACTAGCGGGGGGGCCGTGGAGACCCAGTACTTC.

This clonotype was seen a handful of times. The DNA of the CDR3 is TGTGCCAGCAGTTCAAGCGGGGGGGCCTCCGGGGATACGCAGTATTTT. As protein: CASSSSGGASGDTQYF. The chain carries TRBV7-8 and TRBJ2-3; 10 bases are a match to TRBD2. This CDR3 contains 16 residues. From germline, CDR1 is SGHVS and CDR2 FQNEAQ. Losses at the gene ends were 6 bases for V and 6 bases for J; bases not matched to a gene: 12.

This clonotype was picked up a small number of times. V gene TRBV7-9 combines with J gene TRBJ1-2; D remains unclear. V dropped 3 bases and J dropped 4 bases, with 12 bases sitting between them. Germline CDR1 and CDR2: SEHNR and FQNEAQ (reference sequence). This CDR3 contains 14 residues. CDR3 sequence reads: CASSFSLEGYGYTF. CDR3 coding DNA: TGTGCCAGCAGCTTTTCCTTGGAAGGCTATGGCTACACCTTC.

This rearrangement joins TRBV7-2 to TRBJ2-3; tentative D call: TRBD2 (6 bases). Germline CDR1 is SGHTA and CDR2 is FQGNSA. The CDR3 length is 15 residues. Trimming pared 2 bases from V and 2 bases from J, leaving 11 bases between. CDR3 sequence: CASSLSGRTTDTQYF. As DNA, the CDR3 is TGTGCCAGCAGCTTATCGGGGAGGACCACAGATACGCAGTATTTT.

This clonotype was picked up a small number of times. The genes are TRBV6-1 and TRBJ1-6; tentatively, D is TRBD1 (5 bases). V was clipped by 6 bases and J by 7 bases, with 13 bases between them. Per germline, CDR1 MNHNS and CDR2 SASEGT. CDR3 length equals 14 residues. CDR3 in DNA: TGTGCCAGCAGGCGGGTAGGGGACAATTCACCCCTCCACTTT. Amino acids: CASRRVGDNSPLHF.

In its sample, this clonotype was seen many times. This chain links TRBV20-1 with TRBJ2-1; TRBD2 aligns across 7 bases. J lost 3 bases, V lost 0 bases, and 5 bases had no gene match. The CDR3 length is 15 residues. Germline CDR1 is DFQATT and CDR2 is SNEGSKA (reference sequence). The CDR3 protein is CSARDLGGVYNEQFF. The CDR3 region has the DNA TGCAGTGCTAGAGATTTGGGGGGGGTCTACAATGAGCAGTTCTTC.

V and J are TRBV4-2 and TRBJ1-1, with D possibly matching TRBD1 (6 bases). Germline V gives CDR1 LGHNA, CDR2 YNFKEQ. Trimming removed 0 bases at V and 4 bases at J, with 12 bases between. The CDR3 covers 15 residues. CDR3 protein: CASSQDETGGTEAFF. The CDR3 region has the DNA TGTGCCAGCAGCCAAGATGAGACAGGAGGCACTGAAGCTTTCTTT.

There are a few counts of this clonotype. This CDR3 is CASTHHRGGTGLTTGELFF. The CDR3 bases are TGTGCCAGCACCCATCACAGGGGTGGGACAGGACTAACAACCGGGGAGCTGTTTTTT. The rearrangement links TRBV9 to TRBJ2-2; TRBD1 agrees at 8 bases. Losses at the gene ends were 6 bases for V and 5 bases for J; bases not matched to a gene: 21. The CDR3 runs to 19 residues. The germline CDR1 and CDR2 sequences are SGDLS and YYNGEE. Combining the CDR3 with reference TRBV9 and TRBJ2-2 gives the whole variable domain DSGVTQTPKHLITATGQRVTLRCSPRSGDLSVYWYQQSLDQGLQFLIQYYNGEERAKGNILERFSAQQFPDLHSELNLSSLELGDSALYFCASTHHRGGTGLTTGELFFGEGSRLTVL.

The CDR3 DNA reads as TGTGCCAGCAGCTTAGCTACAGGGGCGAGAGGGCCCGGGGAGCTGTTTTTT. Its protein product is CASSLATGARGPGELFF. This chain uses TRBV11-2 with TRBJ2-2, with 7 bases fitting TRBD1. The junction had 11 bases not matched to a gene; V was cut back by 1 base and J by 6 bases. The CDR3 length is 17 residues. The germline V gene encodes CDR1 SGHAT and CDR2 FQNNGV.

The V call is TRBV6-6, the J call TRBJ1-5; D not certain. V lost 2 bases and J 8 bases, leaving 4 bases between the germline ends. CDR3 length: 11 residues. Germline-derived CDR1 and CDR2 are MNHNY and SVGAGI (reference sequence). The CDR3 sequence is CASSYGEPQHF. DNA of the CDR3: TGTGCCAGCAGTTACGGGGAGCCCCAGCATTTT.

This chain connects TRBV4-1 to TRBJ1-1; 8 bases align to TRBD1. With V trimmed by 0 bases and J by 4 bases, 13 bases remained unmatched. Germline CDR1 reads MGHRA; CDR2 reads YSYEKL. The CDR3 consists of 18 residues. CDR3 nucleotide sequence: TGCGCCAGCAGCCAAGAAGCCAGGGGGCTTTCCGGGGTCACTGAAGCTTTCTTT. Amino acids: CASSQEARGLSGVTEAFF.